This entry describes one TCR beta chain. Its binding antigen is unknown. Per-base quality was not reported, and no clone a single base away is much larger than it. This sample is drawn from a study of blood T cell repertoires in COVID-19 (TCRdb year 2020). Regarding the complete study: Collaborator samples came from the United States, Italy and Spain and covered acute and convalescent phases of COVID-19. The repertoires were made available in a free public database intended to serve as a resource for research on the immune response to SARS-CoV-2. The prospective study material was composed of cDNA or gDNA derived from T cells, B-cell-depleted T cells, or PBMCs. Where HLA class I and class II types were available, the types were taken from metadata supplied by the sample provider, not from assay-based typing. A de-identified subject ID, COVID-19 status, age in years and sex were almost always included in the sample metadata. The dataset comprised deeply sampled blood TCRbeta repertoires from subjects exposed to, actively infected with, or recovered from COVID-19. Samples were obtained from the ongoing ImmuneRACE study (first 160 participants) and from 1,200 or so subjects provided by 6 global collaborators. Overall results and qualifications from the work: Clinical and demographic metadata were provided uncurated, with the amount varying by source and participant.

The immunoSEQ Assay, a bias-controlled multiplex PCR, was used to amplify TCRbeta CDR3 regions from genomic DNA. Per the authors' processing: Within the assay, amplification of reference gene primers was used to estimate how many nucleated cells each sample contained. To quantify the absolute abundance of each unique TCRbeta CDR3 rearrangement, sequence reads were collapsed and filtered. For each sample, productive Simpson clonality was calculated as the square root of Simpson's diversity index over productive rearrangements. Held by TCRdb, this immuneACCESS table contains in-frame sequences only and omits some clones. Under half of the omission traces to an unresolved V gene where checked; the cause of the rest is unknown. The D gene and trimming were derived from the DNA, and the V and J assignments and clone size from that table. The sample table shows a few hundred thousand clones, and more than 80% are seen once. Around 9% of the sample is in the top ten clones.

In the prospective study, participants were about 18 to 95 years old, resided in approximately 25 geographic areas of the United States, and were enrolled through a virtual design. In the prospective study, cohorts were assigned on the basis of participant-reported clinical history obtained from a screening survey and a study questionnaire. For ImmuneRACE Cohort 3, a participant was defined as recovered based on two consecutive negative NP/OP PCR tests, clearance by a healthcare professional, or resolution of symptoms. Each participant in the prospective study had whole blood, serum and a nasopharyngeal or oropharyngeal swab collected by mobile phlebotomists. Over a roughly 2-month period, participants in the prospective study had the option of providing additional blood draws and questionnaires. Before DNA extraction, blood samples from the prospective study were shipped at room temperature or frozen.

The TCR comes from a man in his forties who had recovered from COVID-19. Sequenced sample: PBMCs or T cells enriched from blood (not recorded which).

The nucleotides read TGTGCCAGCAGTGAATTGGTTGGAGCAGAGACCCAGTACTTC. Its protein reads: CASSELVGAETQYF. The rearrangement combines TRBV25-1 with TRBJ2-5, with the D segment identity uncertain. The CDR3 goes from the cysteine to the phenylalanine over 14 residues. The read is trimmed to its CDR3 DNA, 42 bases read in frame from base 1. V loses 1 base of germline sequence and J loses 4 bases, and the interval between the two ends is 10 bases. Reading the germline V gene gives CDR1 MGHDK and CDR2 SYGVNS.